This T cell receptor beta chain was identified in a study of T cells in Graves' hyperthyroidism and ophthalmopathy. General study findings and limits: Before onset, ophthalmopathy was predicted by the model a median around 6 months earlier.

Diagnoses were established using clinical symptoms, serum thyroxine and TRAb, thyroid ultrasound and orbital computed tomography. The PBMCs were taken from less than 11 ml of fresh peripheral blood. RNA transcripts yielded amplified TCR beta CDR3 regions. Carried out on the TCR CDR3, a first-round RT-PCR used the HTBI primer set. TCRdb ran MiXCR on the multiplex PCR reads and lists one entry per CDR3 protein. In the table there are over 500,000 distinct CDR3 sequences, 17% of which are singletons. In this sample, this clonotype turned up a few times. The antigen remains unidentified. Germline CDR1 is SGHNT and CDR2 is YYREEE (reference sequence). CDR3 size: 17 residues. With 2 bases clipped from V and 12 bases from J, the junction kept 20 bases outside the gene matches.

Sequences were obtained from blood. The rearrangement links TRBV5-4 to TRBJ1-2; TRBD1 matches at 9 bases. This receptor was obtained from a woman aged 18-29 years with Graves' ophthalmopathy. CDR3 region: CASSFGDHADRGPSNTF. The DNA for the CDR3 is TGTGCCAGCAGCTTTGGGGACCATGCGGACAGGGGCCCGTCTAACACCTTC.